Following are 13 T cell receptor beta chains from one sample sequenced in a study of cytomegalovirus exposure and HLA in healthy donors. PCR involved 60 Vbeta and 13 Jbeta primers. Only in-frame clones appear in the TCRdb table, and some are missing; sequencing was by immunoSEQ multiplex PCR. The sample comprises more than 250,000 clones, around nine tenths of which are singletons, and less than 2.5% rests with the top ten. The material sequenced was PBMCs. The receptors were gathered from a young woman in good health and CMV-seronegative.

This clone was recorded only once. In DNA form, the CDR3 reads TGTGCCAGCAGCTTGATGGGAGAGCAGTACTTC. It specifies CASSLMGEQYF. The genes are TRBV5-4 and TRBJ2-5; perhaps TRBD2 as D (5 bases). The germline CDR1 and CDR2 sequences are SGHNT and YYREEE (reference sequence). The CDR3 consists of 11 residues. V was pared by 1 base and J by 11 bases, with 9 bases between.

The chain is built from TRBV7-2 and TRBJ2-2; D is perhaps TRBD2 (6 bases). CDR1 and CDR2 from the germline V gene are SGHTA and FQGNSA. This CDR3 region has 14 residues. Trimming left V 5 bases short and J 4 bases short, with 11 bases between. For the CDR3, the DNA is TGTGCCAGCAGCCGGAGGGTATCCACCGGGGAGCTGTTTTTT. Its protein product is CASSRRVSTGELFF.

CDR3 nucleotide sequence: TGTGCCAGCAGTTCCCGAGGTAGCGGGGGGACTTACGAGCAGTACTTC. Translating gives CASSSRGSGGTYEQYF. The chain recombines TRBV6-5 with TRBJ2-5; 10 bases fit TRBD2. The closer fit of TRBJ2-7 to the DNA end suggests the J call may be wrong. The CDR3 runs 16 residues. CDR1 and CDR2 (germline): MNHEY, SVGAGI.

This clone was detected once. The chain combines TRBV5-4 with TRBJ2-1, with 11 bases lining up with TRBD2. The germline CDR1 and CDR2 sequences are SGHNT and YYREEE (reference sequence). Trimming cost V 4 bases and J 6 bases; bases outside gene matches: 3. This CDR3 is 14 amino acids long. The DNA for the CDR3 is TGTGCCAGCAGCCAGGGACTAGCGGCCAATGAGCAGTTCTTC. Residues: CASSQGLAANEQFF.

The chain employs TRBV6-1 and TRBJ2-5, with 9 bases that match TRBD1. The J call is in doubt because the DNA end fits TRBJ2-7 better. Germline V gives CDR1 MNHNS, CDR2 SASEGT. The CDR3 is made up of 14 amino acids. The CDR3 region has the DNA TGTGCCAGCAGTGTCCGGGACAGGGTGTACGAGCAGTACTTC. Translation: CASSVRDRVYEQYF.

The chain links TRBV6-6 to TRBJ1-5; 9 bases match TRBD1. J was trimmed by 4 bases and V by 6 bases; bases with no gene match: 7. CDR3 length: 15 residues. Germline lookup yields CDR1 MNHNY and CDR2 SVGAGI (reference sequence). The CDR3 nucleotides read TGTGCCAGCAGGCCCCCGGGACAGGGAAATCAGCCCCAGCATTTT. It translates to CASRPPGQGNQPQHF.

The V gene is TRBV13, the J gene TRBJ2-7; 8 bases are a match to TRBD1. The CDR3 has 14 residues. Germline CDR1 reads PRHDT; CDR2 reads FYEKMQ (reference sequence). Losses at the gene ends were 5 bases for V and 3 bases for J; bases not matched to a gene: 6. The CDR3 sequence: CASSAGTGSYEQYF. DNA of the CDR3: TGTGCCAGCAGCGCGGGGACAGGCAGCTACGAGCAGTACTTC.

The chain combines TRBV7-9 with TRBJ2-3; 10 positions match TRBD2. The junction had 9 bases not matched to a gene; V was cut back by 3 bases and J by 0 bases. Per the germline V gene, CDR1 is SEHNR and CDR2 is FQNEAQ (reference sequence). The CDR3 consists of 18 residues. The CDR3 region is CASSLVGTSVTSTDTQYF. The CDR3 coding sequence is TGTGCCAGCAGCTTGGTGGGGACTAGCGTAACTAGCACAGATACGCAGTATTTT.

The rearrangement joins TRBV5-1 to TRBJ1-1, with 8 bases aligning to TRBD1. Germline V lookup: CDR1 SGHRS, CDR2 YFSETQ. V gave up 4 bases and J gave up 6 bases; unmatched junction bases: 5. The CDR3 is made up of 13 amino acids. The CDR3 loop reads CASSPTGVPEAFF. In nucleotides, the CDR3 is TGCGCCAGCAGCCCGACAGGGGTTCCTGAAGCTTTCTTT.

The table lists this clone with a few counts. The chain is built from TRBV5-4 and TRBJ1-4; 7 positions match TRBD1. Germline CDR1 SGHNT, CDR2 YYREEE (reference sequence). This CDR3 contains 14 residues. The junction had 5 bases not matched to a gene; V was cut back by 4 bases and J by 5 bases. The CDR3 sequence: CASSRGQLNEKLFF. DNA for the CDR3: TGTGCCAGCAGCAGGGGACAGTTGAATGAAAAACTGTTTTTT.

The chain has TRBV6-5 and TRBJ2-1; 11 bases map to TRBD2. Germline loops: CDR1 MNHEY, CDR2 SVGAGI. The trim removed 4 bases at V and 7 bases at J, leaving 9 bases unmatched. This CDR3 is built from 16 residues. CDR3 DNA: TGTGCCAGCAGTTGGATATTAGCGGGGGGGCGGAATGAGCAGTTCTTC. Protein sequence: CASSWILAGGRNEQFF.

This sequence joins TRBV30 and TRBJ1-2; perhaps TRBD1 as D (5 bases). The CDR3 has 15 amino acids. The germline V gene encodes CDR1 GTSNPN and CDR2 SVGIG (reference sequence). With 3 bases removed from V and 3 bases from J, the gap between germline ends came to 17 bases. The CDR3 DNA sequence: TGTGCCTGGAGGATGGGTTCGGGGGGTGACTATGGCTACACCTTC. Its protein product is CAWRMGSGGDYGYTF.

V and J are TRBV27 and TRBJ1-2; TRBD1 agrees at 11 bases. The length of the CDR3 is 15 residues. Germline V lookup: CDR1 MNHEY, CDR2 SMNVEV (reference sequence). Trimming cost V 6 bases and J 4 bases; bases outside gene matches: 7. In DNA, the CDR3 is TGTGCCAGCAGCGTTGGGACAGGGGGTAGCTATGGCTACACCTTC. Translating gives CASSVGTGGSYGYTF.